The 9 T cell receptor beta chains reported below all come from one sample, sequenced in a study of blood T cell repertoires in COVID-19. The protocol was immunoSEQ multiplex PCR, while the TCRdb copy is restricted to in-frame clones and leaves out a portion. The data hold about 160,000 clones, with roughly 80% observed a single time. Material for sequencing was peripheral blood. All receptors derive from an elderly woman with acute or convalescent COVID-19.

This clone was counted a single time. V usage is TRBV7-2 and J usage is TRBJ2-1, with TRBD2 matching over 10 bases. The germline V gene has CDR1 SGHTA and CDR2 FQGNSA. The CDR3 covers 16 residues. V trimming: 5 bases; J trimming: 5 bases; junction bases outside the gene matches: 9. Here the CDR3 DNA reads TGTGCCAGCAGCCAGACCTGGACTAGCGGACACAATGAGCAGTTCTTC. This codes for CASSQTWTSGHNEQFF.

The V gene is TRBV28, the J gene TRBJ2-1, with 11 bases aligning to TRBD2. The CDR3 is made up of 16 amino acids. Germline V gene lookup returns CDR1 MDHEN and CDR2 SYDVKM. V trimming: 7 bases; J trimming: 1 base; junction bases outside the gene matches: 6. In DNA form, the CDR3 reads TGTGCCAGCAAGGTAGCGGGAGGGGGGTCCTACAATGAGCAGTTCTTC. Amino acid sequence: CASKVAGGGSYNEQFF.

CDR3 amino acids: CASSQSGPPGKETQYF. DNA of the CDR3: TGTGCCAGCAGCCAGTCGGGCCCTCCAGGGAAAGAGACCCAGTACTTC. This chain connects TRBV4-2 to TRBJ2-5, with TRBD1 as a possible D gene (5 bases). Germline values: CDR1 LGHNA, CDR2 YNFKEQ. V was shortened by 3 bases and J by 3 bases, with 17 bases between the two germline ends. There are 16 residues in the CDR3.

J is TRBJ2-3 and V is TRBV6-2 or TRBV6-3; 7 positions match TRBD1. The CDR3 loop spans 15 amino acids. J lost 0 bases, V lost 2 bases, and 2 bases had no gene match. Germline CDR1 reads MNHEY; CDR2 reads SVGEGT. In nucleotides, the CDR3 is TGTGCCAGCAGTTACGGGACAGAGAGCACAGATACGCAGTATTTT. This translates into CASSYGTESTDTQYF.

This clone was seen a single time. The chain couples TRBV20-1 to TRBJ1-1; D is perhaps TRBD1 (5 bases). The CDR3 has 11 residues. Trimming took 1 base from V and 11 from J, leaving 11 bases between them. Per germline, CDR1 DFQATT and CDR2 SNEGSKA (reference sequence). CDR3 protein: CSARGDFGAFF. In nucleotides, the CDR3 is TGCAGTGCTAGAGGGGACTTTGGCGCTTTCTTT.

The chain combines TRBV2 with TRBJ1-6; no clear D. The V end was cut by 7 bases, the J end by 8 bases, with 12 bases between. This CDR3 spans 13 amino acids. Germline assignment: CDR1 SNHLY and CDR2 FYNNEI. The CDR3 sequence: CASIVRMDSPLHF. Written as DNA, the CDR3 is TGTGCCAGCATTGTCAGGATGGATTCACCCCTCCACTTT.

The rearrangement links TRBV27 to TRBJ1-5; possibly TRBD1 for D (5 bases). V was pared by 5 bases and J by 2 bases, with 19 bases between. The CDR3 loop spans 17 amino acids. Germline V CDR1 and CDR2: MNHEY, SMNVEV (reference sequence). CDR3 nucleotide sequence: TGTGCCAGCAGTCTAATGGGTTCCGTAGGGGGCAATCAGCCCCAGCATTTT. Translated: CASSLMGSVGGNQPQHF.

CDR3 residues: CASSFPGQGGTLGPQHF. CDR3 coding DNA: TGTGCCAGCAGCTTCCCGGGACAGGGGGGAACTCTTGGGCCCCAGCATTTT. The rearrangement uses TRBV7-8 and TRBJ1-5, with TRBD1 matching over 11 bases. Germline V gives CDR1 SGHVS, CDR2 FQNEAQ. This CDR3 is 17 amino acids long. Losses at the gene ends were 3 bases for V and 9 bases for J; bases not matched to a gene: 13.

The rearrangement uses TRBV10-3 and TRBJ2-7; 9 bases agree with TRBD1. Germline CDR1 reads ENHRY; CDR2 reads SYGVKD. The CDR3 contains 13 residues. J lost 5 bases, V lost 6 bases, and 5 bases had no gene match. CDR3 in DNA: TGTGCCATCAGGAAGGACAGGGGAAACGAGCAGTACTTC. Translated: CAIRKDRGNEQYF.